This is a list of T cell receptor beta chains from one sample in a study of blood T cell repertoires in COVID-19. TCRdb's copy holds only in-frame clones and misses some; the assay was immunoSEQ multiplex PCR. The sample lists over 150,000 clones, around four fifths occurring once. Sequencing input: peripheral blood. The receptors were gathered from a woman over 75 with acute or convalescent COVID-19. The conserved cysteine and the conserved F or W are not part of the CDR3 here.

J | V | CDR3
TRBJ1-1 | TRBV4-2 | ASSQGRQGMNTEAF
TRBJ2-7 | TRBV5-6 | ASSLGGLAGGYEQY
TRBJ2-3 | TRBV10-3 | AIRQWGQTDTQY
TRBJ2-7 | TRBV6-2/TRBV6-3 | ASSYPTSGRSREQY
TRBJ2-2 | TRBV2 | ASIDSLQGTGELF
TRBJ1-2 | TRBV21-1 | ASSGRQGVLYGYT
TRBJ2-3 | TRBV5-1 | ASSDRTRSTDTQY
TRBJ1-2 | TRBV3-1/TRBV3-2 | ASSQGQGDYGYT
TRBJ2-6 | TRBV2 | ASSGQAIVSGANVLT
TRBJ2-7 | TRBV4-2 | ASSQEIWRAGESYEQY
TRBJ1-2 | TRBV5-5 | ASSLGPTEIDGYT
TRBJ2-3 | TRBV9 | ASSASAGRRTPDTQY
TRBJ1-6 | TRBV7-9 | ASSSQVYNSPLH
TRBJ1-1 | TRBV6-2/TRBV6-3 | ASSLRDRGRVAF
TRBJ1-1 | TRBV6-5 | ASILTTPEAEAF
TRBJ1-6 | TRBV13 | ASSRRDIDSPLH
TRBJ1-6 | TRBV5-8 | ASSFRGLNSPLH
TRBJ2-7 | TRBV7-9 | ASSLSARGYEQY
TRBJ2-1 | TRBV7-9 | ASTTGLAGNEQF
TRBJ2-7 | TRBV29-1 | SVGGTHSYEQY
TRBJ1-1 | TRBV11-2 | ASSLGHLNTEAF
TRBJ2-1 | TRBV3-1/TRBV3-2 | ASSQDVLAGDIYNEQF
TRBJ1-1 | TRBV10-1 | ASSERGQKNTEAF
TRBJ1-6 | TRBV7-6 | ASSLRLGDNSPLH
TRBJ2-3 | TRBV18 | ASSSGLAGFSTDTQY
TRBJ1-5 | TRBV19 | ASSGTGGNQPQH
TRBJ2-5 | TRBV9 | ASSVGMGGETQY
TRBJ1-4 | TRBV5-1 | ASSNPSGEKLF
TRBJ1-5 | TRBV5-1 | ASSLEGGHNQPQH
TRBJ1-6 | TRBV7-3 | ASSSGVSDNSPLH
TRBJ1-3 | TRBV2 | ASRQDRASGNTIY
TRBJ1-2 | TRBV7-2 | ASSLPGLNYGYT
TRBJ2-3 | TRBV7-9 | ASSLEWILAGGTDTQY
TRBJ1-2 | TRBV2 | ASRIGQTFPYGYT
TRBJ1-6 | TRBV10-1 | ASRDTTLYNSPLH
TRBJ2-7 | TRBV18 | ASTTSPDSYEQY